Sequencing of this T cell receptor beta chain was carried out in a study of cytomegalovirus exposure and HLA in healthy donors. Broader study findings: The study found most TCR sequences rare, yet found some public TCRs in many donors. The classifier was said to identify cytomegalovirus status with high specificity and sensitivity.

With regard to this clone: Its antigen is not known.

Generated by immunoSEQ multiplex PCR, the TCRdb table keeps only in-frame clones and is missing some. Of 150,000 to 200,000 clones listed, about nine tenths are singletons. Trimming cost V 5 bases and J 1 base; bases outside gene matches: 6. This CDR3 has 16 residues. CDR1 MDHEN and CDR2 SYDVKM come from the germline V gene. The V and J genes are TRBV28 and TRBJ2-3; TRBD2 aligns across 10 bases. The sample consisted of PBMCs. The receptor comes from a woman aged 25 to 45 in good health and CMV-seronegative. In nucleotides, the CDR3 is TGTGCCAGCAGTACCTTCCTAGCGGGGGGCACAGATACGCAGTATTTT. It yields the protein CASSTFLAGGTDTQYF. The full variable domain, completed using reference TRBV28 and TRBJ2-3, is DVKVTQSSRYLVKRTGEKVFLECVQDMDHENMFWYRQDPGLGLRLIYFSYDVKMKEKGDIPEGYSVSREKKERFSLILESASTNQTSMYLCASSTFLAGGTDTQYFGPGTRLTVL.